The clone carrying this TCR beta chain was detected a few times. Antigen specificity is unknown. The data are from a study of cytomegalovirus exposure and HLA in healthy donors. General study points: First-cohort TCR clusters tended to co-occur in the 130 or so validation repertoires, a later analysis found. In vitro assays verified that a few CMV-associated chains recognized CMV antigens specifically. Cytomegalovirus-associated TCR beta chains were listed, numbering 150 to 200. High specificity and sensitivity for cytomegalovirus status were reported for the classifier.

Sequencing was performed with immunoSEQ multiplex PCR; in TCRdb, only in-frame clones are kept and a portion is missing. In the table there are about 76,000 clones, around 95% of which are singletons. The ends were cut back, 3 bases at V and 2 bases at J, with 14 bases in the middle. CDR3 size: 15 residues. Germline V gene lookup returns CDR1 SGHAT and CDR2 FQNNGV. This chain joins TRBV11-2 and TRBJ2-7; tentative D call: TRBD2 (7 bases). Material: PBMCs. The sequence came from a young woman in good health and CMV-seronegative. CDR3 region: CASSFIPGGAYEQYF. In DNA form, the CDR3 reads TGTGCCAGCAGCTTTATACCGGGGGGCGCCTACGAGCAGTACTTC. The whole variable domain, remainder taken from reference TRBV11-2 and TRBJ2-7, is EAGVAQSPRYKIIEKRQSVAFWCNPISGHATLYWYQQILGQGPKLLIQFQNNGVVDDSQLPKDRFSAERLKGVDSTLKIQPAKLEDSAVYLCASSFIPGGAYEQYFGPGTRLTVT.